The table lists the clone carrying this T cell receptor (beta chain) with many counts. What it binds is not known. TCRdb re-derived calls from the reads in MiXCR, one entry per CDR3 protein. The sample contains 290,000 or so distinct CDR3 sequences, around 10% of which appear only once. The sample is drawn from a study of T cell repertoires in cytomegalovirus infection. Study-level points and caveats: Carriers of CMV and the relevant HLA type were discriminated by public TCR beta frequency.

CDR3 length: 15 amino acids. Germline V CDR1 and CDR2: MNHNS, SASEGT. V was cut by 6 bases and J by 4 bases, with 19 bases left in between. The rearrangement uses TRBV6-1 and TRBJ2-7, with D possibly TRBD1 on 6 matching bases. The sequencing input was PBMCs. The receptor was derived from a human donor in good health (CMV status not recorded). Some clones in this sample may be carry-over from other donors' samples. CDR3 region: CASRANFDRRYEQYV. For the CDR3, the DNA is TGTGCCAGCAGAGCTAACTTCGACAGGAGATACGAGCAGTACGTC.